The clone carrying this T cell receptor (beta chain) was seen a few times. The antigen is undetermined. Amplification used 60 Vbeta primers and 13 Jbeta primers. TCRdb keeps only in-frame clones here, not all; method: immunoSEQ multiplex PCR. Of about 98,000 clones in the sample, roughly 70% were seen once. The data belong to a study of cytomegalovirus exposure and HLA in healthy donors. Points from the study as a whole: Rarity marked most TCR sequences, yet some public TCRs occurred in many donors.

The CDR3 length is 13 residues. V lost 0 bases, J lost 4 bases, and 4 bases lay in between. Germline V lookup: CDR1 MNHNY, CDR2 SVGAGI (reference sequence). Sequenced input: PBMCs. The rearrangement joins TRBV6-6 to TRBJ1-3, with D uncertain. The sequence came from a man in his fifties or sixties in good health and CMV-seronegative. The CDR3 nucleotides are TGTGCCAGCAGTTACTCTTTAGGAAACACCATATATTTT. Translating it yields CASSYSLGNTIYF.